The clone carrying this T cell receptor (beta chain) was recorded many times. Unmatched junction bases numbered 9, after V lost 3 bases and J lost 6 bases. CDR3 length: 16 residues. Per germline, CDR1 SGHTA and CDR2 FQGNSA. Individual cDNA molecules were tagged with unique molecular identifiers. A single record per CDR3 protein comes from TCRdb applying MiXCR to the 5' RACE reads. The data show roughly 65,000 distinct CDR3 sequences, approximately 10% seen once. The data derive from a study of early T cells in non-severe SARS-CoV-2 infection. The rearrangement links TRBV7-2 to TRBJ2-1; 9 bases fit TRBD1. This clonotype was obtained from an adult who was a healthcare worker with PCR-confirmed SARS-CoV-2 infection or an uninfected control (not recorded which). Sequences were obtained from whole blood. This CDR3 is CASSFEPGQGSNEQFF. The CDR3 bases are TGTGCCAGCAGCTTTGAGCCGGGACAGGGAAGCAATGAGCAGTTCTTC.